This T cell receptor beta chain was captured in a study of CD8 T cells in ankylosing spondylitis. Study outcomes and limitations: Made up of several highly homologous variants, a TCR beta motif appeared characteristic of ankylosing spondylitis blood. The authors found the disease-linked clones to be CD8+ and relatively rare in peripheral blood.

About this clonotype itself: Its antigen remains unknown.

Preparation of TCR beta libraries was done by quantitative 5'-RACE with molecular barcodes. Via MiXCR, TCRdb re-called the 5' RACE reads, giving one row per CDR3 protein. The table includes 150,000 to 200,000 distinct CDR3 sequences, 18% detected once. This CDR3 has 16 amino acids. J lost 7 bases, V lost 0 bases, and 9 bases had no gene match. The chain couples TRBV23-1 to TRBJ2-7; 10 positions match TRBD1. TRBV23-1 is designated an ORF whose function remains uncertain. The TCR comes from a male donor between 5 and 29 years old with ankylosing spondylitis or in good health (not recorded which). Material: blood, either unsorted or a sorted T cell fraction (not recorded which). The CDR3 protein is CASSQSPGTGVEEQYV. CDR3 nucleotides: TGCGCCAGCAGTCAATCCCCCGGGACAGGGGTGGAGGAGCAGTACGTC.